The 28 T cell receptor beta chains in this list originate from one sample, sequenced in a study of blood T cells in healthy people across ages. Using a J-beta primer mix together with a sample-barcoded 5' primer, a second PCR was run for roughly 6 to 11 cycles. MiXCR was run by TCRdb on the 5' RACE reads, yielding one entry per CDR3 protein. The table has around 1,600,000 distinct CDR3 sequences, around 40% seen once; the top ten hold just over 4%. Sequenced input: blood. These receptors came from a woman under 30 in good health.

The chain uses TRBV6-1 and TRBJ2-7; no reliable D call. This CDR3 contains 15 residues. Germline CDR1 MNHNS, CDR2 SASEGT. V was cut by 7 bases and J by 7 bases, with 23 bases left in between. The CDR3 coding sequence is TGTGCCAGCACTCCCTCATCGGGCGTTCCACAAGAGCAGTACTTC. This codes for CASTPSSGVPQEQYF.

V and J are TRBV12-3 or TRBV12-4 and TRBJ2-3; D is unclear. The CDR3 runs 14 residues. V was shortened by 8 bases and J by 2 bases, with 14 bases between the two germline ends. As DNA, the CDR3 is TGTGCCAGCTCCCGCGACTGGGACACAGATACGCAGTATTTT. It yields the protein CASSRDWDTDTQYF.

The chain links TRBV28 to TRBJ1-1; D is possibly TRBD1 (6 bases). The V end was cut by 3 bases, the J end by 0 bases, with 11 bases between. Looked up from germline, CDR1 is MDHEN and CDR2 is SYDVKM. The CDR3 has 15 amino acids. The CDR3 sequence is CASSFKQGLNTEAFF. The DNA for the CDR3 is TGTGCCAGCAGTTTCAAACAGGGTTTGAACACTGAAGCTTTCTTT. Full variable domain (missing parts from reference TRBV28 and TRBJ1-1): DVKVTQSSRYLVKRTGEKVFLECVQDMDHENMFWYRQDPGLGLRLIYFSYDVKMKEKGDIPEGYSVSREKKERFSLILESASTNQTSMYLCASSFKQGLNTEAFFGQGTRLTVV.

The J gene is TRBJ2-1, the V gene TRBV27; D not certain. The CDR3 runs to 11 residues. V was shortened by 5 bases and J by 9 bases, with 8 bases between the two germline ends. The germline gives CDR1 MNHEY, CDR2 SMNVEV (reference sequence). The DNA for the CDR3 is TGTGCCAGCAGTACACGGCTTGAGCAGTTCTTC. Its translation: CASSTRLEQFF.

This clonotype was picked up a small number of times. The chain joins TRBV5-1 to TRBJ2-7; 7 bases match TRBD1. V dropped 4 bases and J dropped 10; count of bases not matched to a gene: 14. CDR3 size: 14 residues. The germline CDR1 and CDR2 sequences are SGHRS and YFSETQ. Here the CDR3 reads CASSPGQVHETQYF. DNA for the CDR3: TGCGCCAGCAGCCCAGGACAGGTTCACGAGACTCAGTACTTC.

This chain links TRBV10-3 with TRBJ2-3; TRBD2 might be the D (6 bases). The germline gives CDR1 ENHRY, CDR2 SYGVKD. This CDR3 is built from 13 residues. V lost 11 bases and J 2 bases, leaving 14 bases between the germline ends. The CDR3 sequence: CAARGTHTDTQYF. The CDR3 DNA reads as TGTGCCGCCCGGGGGACTCACACAGATACGCAGTATTTT.

This clonotype was detected ten times or more. This rearrangement joins TRBV12-3 or TRBV12-4 to TRBJ1-2; 8 bases are shared with TRBD1. The CDR3 is 15 residues long. V was pared by 6 bases and J by 3 bases, with 9 bases of the junction left unmatched. The CDR3: CASSSGTGGYYGYTF. CDR3 DNA: TGTGCCAGCAGCTCCGGGACAGGAGGGTACTATGGCTACACCTTC.

The table lists this clonotype with a few counts. This sequence joins TRBV9 and TRBJ2-1; weak D call: TRBD2 (5 bases). V lost 0 bases and J lost 6, with 13 bases in between. Germline V gene data show CDR1 as SGDLS and CDR2 as YYNGEE. This CDR3 has 15 residues. CDR3 in amino acids: CASSVDWAGLNEQFF. The CDR3 nucleotides are TGTGCCAGCAGCGTAGATTGGGCAGGACTCAATGAGCAGTTCTTC.

This chain joins TRBV27 and TRBJ1-5; D call uncertain. The germline gives CDR1 MNHEY, CDR2 SMNVEV (reference sequence). Trimming pared 5 bases from V and 3 bases from J, leaving 8 bases between. The CDR3 sequence is 13 residues long. CDR3: CASSQTHNQPQHF. The DNA for the CDR3 is TGTGCCAGCAGTCAGACCCACAATCAGCCCCAGCATTTT.

V usage is TRBV6-2 or TRBV6-3 and J usage is TRBJ2-5; D may be TRBD1 (5 bases). CDR1 and CDR2 (germline): MNHEY, SVGEGT. V was clipped by 9 bases and J by 3 bases, with 11 bases between them. The CDR3 runs to 12 residues. DNA for the CDR3: TGTGCCAGTTCAGGGTCGGAAGAGACCCAGTACTTC. The encoded protein is CASSGSEETQYF.

This chain links TRBV27 with TRBJ2-7; TRBD2 agrees at 12 bases. V lost 5 bases to trimming and J lost 7 bases; unmatched junction nucleotides: 12. This CDR3 spans 16 amino acids. Germline values: CDR1 MNHEY, CDR2 SMNVEV (reference sequence). The CDR3: CASSRGLAGSYNEQYF. CDR3 nucleotide sequence: TGTGCCAGCAGTAGAGGACTAGCGGGATCCTACAATGAGCAGTACTTC.

For the CDR3, the DNA is TGTGCCAGCAGCCAAGGTTGGGGGATTTCTAGAGGGGGTTTTCACTACAATGAGCAGTTCTTC. The encoded protein is CASSQGWGISRGGFHYNEQFF. The rearrangement uses TRBV4-2 and TRBJ2-1, with D maybe TRBD1 (6 bases). The CDR3 is 21 amino acids. Germline CDR1 LGHNA, CDR2 YNFKEQ. Trimming pared 1 base from V and 3 bases from J, leaving 28 bases between.

J is TRBJ2-3 and V is TRBV5-1, with a weak D call TRBD2 (6 bases). Germline V CDR1 and CDR2: SGHRS, YFSETQ. This CDR3 has 15 residues. Trimming took off 3 bases at V and 6 bases at J, with 17 bases between the two ends. The DNA for the CDR3 is TGCGCCAGCAGCTACCCTTTCGGGAGTGGCGATACGCAGTATTTT. Protein sequence: CASSYPFGSGDTQYF.

This clonotype was detected a few times. The chain has TRBV7-2 and TRBJ1-1; D unclear. CDR1 SGHTA and CDR2 FQGNSA come from the germline V gene. The CDR3 is 14 residues long. V was clipped by 3 bases and J by 1 base, with 9 bases between them. The CDR3 reads CASSFLVWNTEAFF. The CDR3 nucleotides read TGTGCCAGCAGCTTCCTGGTTTGGAACACTGAAGCTTTCTTT.

The genes are TRBV20-1 and TRBJ1-1, with no clear D. Germline V gene data show CDR1 as DFQATT and CDR2 as SNEGSKA (reference sequence). The V end lost 1 base, the J end lost 2 bases, and 23 bases lay between the germline ends. The length of the CDR3 is 18 residues. Here the CDR3 DNA reads TGCAGTGCTAGAGGCCCCGCCAGTGGCTCAAGGGCAAACACTGAAGCTTTCTTT. Its protein is CSARGPASGSRANTEAFF.

V and J are TRBV27 and TRBJ2-5, with 14 bases lining up with TRBD2. Germline V lookup: CDR1 MNHEY, CDR2 SMNVEV (reference sequence). This CDR3 spans 17 amino acids. After removal of 4 bases from V and 4 bases from J, the junction contained 8 bases not matched to a gene. CDR3 DNA: TGTGCCAGCAGTTCGGGACTAGCGGGAGCCTTAGGAGAGACCCAGTACTTC. Protein sequence: CASSSGLAGALGETQYF.

This chain connects TRBV9 to TRBJ2-7; perhaps TRBD2 as D (5 bases). V gave up 0 bases and J gave up 4 bases, with 14 bases separating them. The V gene's germline CDR1 is SGDLS and CDR2 YYNGEE. The CDR3 runs to 15 residues. CDR3 region: CASSVGGSGLYEQYF. The CDR3 DNA follows: TGTGCCAGCAGCGTAGGTGGCAGTGGACTTTACGAGCAGTACTTC.

This clonotype was seen a handful of times. The chain links TRBV6-5 to TRBJ2-1; 8 bases match TRBD2. The V segment lost 0 bases and the J segment 8 bases; nucleotides outside the gene matches: 9. The CDR3 has 16 residues. Germline V lookup: CDR1 MNHEY, CDR2 SVGAGI. The CDR3 sequence: CASSYSGSGRRDEQFF. The CDR3 DNA follows: TGTGCCAGCAGTTACTCGGGGAGCGGGAGACGCGATGAGCAGTTCTTC.

V gene TRBV4-3 combines with J gene TRBJ2-7, with 8 positions matching TRBD1. This CDR3 contains 15 residues. V gave up 1 base and J gave up 2 bases; unmatched junction bases: 4. Germline V gives CDR1 LGHNA, CDR2 YSLEER. The CDR3 DNA sequence: TGCGCCAGCAGCCAAGGGGACAGGCGCACCTACGAGCAGTACTTC. This translates into CASSQGDRRTYEQYF.

The genes are TRBV6-1 and TRBJ2-3; D is uncertain. The CDR3 runs to 13 residues. Germline CDR1 and CDR2: MNHNS and SASEGT. V was cut by 3 bases and J by 6 bases, with 10 bases left in between. CDR3 sequence (DNA): TGTGCCAGCAGTGAGTCCAGCGTGGATACGCAGTATTTT. This encodes CASSESSVDTQYF.

This clonotype came up a few times. The V and J genes are TRBV14 and TRBJ2-5; the D gene is possibly TRBD2 (5 bases). Trimming cost V 0 bases and J 11 bases, with 16 bases left between them. Germline V gene sequence: CDR1 SGHDN, CDR2 FVKESK. This CDR3 has 14 residues. CDR3 in amino acids: CASSQDRGLGQQYF. In nucleotides, the CDR3 is TGTGCCAGCAGCCAAGATCGGGGTCTAGGGCAGCAGTACTTC.

Only a few counts were recorded for this clonotype. The chain is built from TRBV5-1 and TRBJ2-3; D is possibly TRBD2 (5 bases). The V end lost 1 base, the J end lost 2 bases, and 8 bases lay between the germline ends. Germline lookup yields CDR1 SGHRS and CDR2 YFSETQ. The CDR3 is 14 residues long. CDR3 coding DNA: TGCGCCAGCAGCTTGTCGGGGATCACAGATACGCAGTATTTT. Amino acids: CASSLSGITDTQYF. Full variable domain (outside the CDR3, taken from reference TRBV5-1 and TRBJ2-3): KAGVTQTPRYLIKTRGQQVTLSCSPISGHRSVSWYQQTPGQGLQFLFEYFSETQRNKGNFPGRFSGRQFSNSRSEMNVSTLELGDSALYLCASSLSGITDTQYFGPGTRLTVL.

This chain uses TRBV5-1 with TRBJ1-1; the match to TRBD1 covers 8 bases. CDR3 length: 18 residues. V was pared by 4 bases and J by 0 bases, with 14 bases of the junction left unmatched. Germline loops: CDR1 SGHRS, CDR2 YFSETQ. This CDR3 reads CASSRGRGQGSLNTEAFF. The CDR3 DNA reads as TGCGCCAGCAGCCGGGGAAGAGGACAGGGCTCCTTGAACACTGAAGCTTTCTTT.

V usage is TRBV20-1 and J usage is TRBJ1-5; 8 bases are shared with TRBD1. J was trimmed by 6 bases and V by 6 bases; bases with no gene match: 7. The CDR3 consists of 13 residues. CDR1 and CDR2 (germline): DFQATT, SNEGSKA (reference sequence). CDR3 sequence (DNA): TGCAGTGCATTGGACAGGGTTACTCAGCCCCAGCATTTT. Its protein is CSALDRVTQPQHF.

The chain uses TRBV5-1 and TRBJ1-2; D may be TRBD1 (5 bases). Trimming pared 5 bases from V and 0 bases from J, leaving 14 bases between. This CDR3 contains 15 residues. The germline V gene has CDR1 SGHRS and CDR2 YFSETQ. The chain's CDR3 is CASRYWTGPNYGYTF. The CDR3 DNA reads TGCGCCAGCAGGTATTGGACGGGACCTAACTATGGCTACACCTTC.

The chain is built from TRBV5-1 and TRBJ2-3; D may be TRBD2 (6 bases). Germline V lookup: CDR1 SGHRS, CDR2 YFSETQ. This CDR3 has 14 residues. The V and J ends lost 7 bases and 6 bases respectively, with 18 bases between them. The CDR3 sequence is CASGGTSSSDTQYF. In DNA, the CDR3 is TGCGCCAGCGGCGGGACGAGTTCTTCGGATACGCAGTATTTT.

This sequence joins TRBV7-2 and TRBJ2-1, with D perhaps matching TRBD1 or TRBD2 (6 bases each). V shed 1 base and J shed 0 bases, with 22 bases lying between them. Germline CDR1 SGHTA, CDR2 FQGNSA. The length of the CDR3 is 20 residues. The CDR3 loop reads CASSLGLKNSGQSSYNEQFF. The DNA for the CDR3 is TGTGCCAGCAGCTTAGGATTAAAGAATAGCGGACAGAGCTCCTACAATGAGCAGTTCTTC.

This clonotype showed up just a few times. The V gene is TRBV4-1, the J gene TRBJ1-5; D possibly corresponds to TRBD1 (5 bases). Germline values: CDR1 MGHRA, CDR2 YSYEKL. This CDR3 has 14 residues. V dropped 4 bases and J dropped 9 bases, with 16 bases sitting between them. The chain's CDR3 is CASSPILGGVPQHF. As DNA, the CDR3 is TGCGCCAGCAGCCCAATCTTGGGGGGGGTGCCCCAGCATTTT.